This TCR beta chain was observed in a study of spatial heterogeneity in lung cancer. Findings and limits, study-wide: Ubiquitous expanded tumor TCRs were seen in blood more at resection than at follow-up.

There are 15 residues in the CDR3. Trimming took off 0 bases at V and 4 bases at J, with 14 bases between the two ends. Germline V gene data show CDR1 as SGHRS and CDR2 as YFSETQ. This clonotype showed up many times. Its specificity is not known. TCRdb ran MiXCR on the 5' RACE reads and lists one entry per CDR3 protein. The sample lists tens of thousands of distinct CDR3 sequences, around 5.2% occurring once. The time point was: sample taken at primary tumor resection. Sequencing was performed on whole RNA extracted from tumor and nontumor lung tissue, or from frozen PBMC, and the material was left unsorted.

This receptor was taken from a male donor with early-stage non-small cell lung cancer. Source: PBMCs, taken at surgery. This chain connects TRBV5-1 to TRBJ2-7; tentative D call: TRBD2 (6 bases). The chain's CDR3 is CASSLVEGSGYEQYF. CDR3 sequence (DNA): TGCGCCAGCAGCTTGGTCGAGGGTAGCGGTTACGAGCAGTACTTC.